Each of the 10 T cell receptor beta chains below was sequenced from the same sample in a study of T-cell memory formation after mild COVID-19. TCRdb processed the 5' RACE reads anew with MiXCR; each CDR3 protein has one entry. The table has 450,000 to 650,000 distinct CDR3 sequences, roughly 18% seen once. Material for sequencing was PBMCs or a T cell subset sorted from them (not recorded which). Every receptor here comes from an adult woman who had mild COVID-19 (a few samples of this study predate the infection). Cell type and time point are not known.

This chain links TRBV7-9 with TRBJ2-1; D ambiguous. The CDR3 sequence is 16 residues long. V shed 3 bases and J shed 1 base, with 13 bases lying between them. The germline gives CDR1 SEHNR, CDR2 FQNEAQ (reference sequence). The CDR3 loop is CASSFPLVGSYNEQFF. The CDR3 DNA reads as TGTGCCAGCAGCTTCCCCCTTGTGGGATCCTACAATGAGCAGTTCTTC.

This clonotype was observed a handful of times. This chain links TRBV12-3 or TRBV12-4 with TRBJ2-1, with TRBD1 matching 7 bases. This CDR3 has 16 amino acids. The V segment lost 5 bases and the J segment 4 bases; nucleotides outside the gene matches: 11. CDR3 bases: TGTGCCAGCAGTCCTCAACAGGGGAGAACTTACAATGAGCAGTTCTTC. Its translation is CASSPQQGRTYNEQFF.

Only a few counts were recorded for this clonotype. The CDR3, as DNA: TGCAGCGCCGCGGCGGCGGGAGGGCCCAATGAGCAGTTCTTC. Its protein product is CSAAAAGGPNEQFF. This chain uses TRBV29-1 with TRBJ2-1, with TRBD2 matching 9 bases. V lost 7 bases, J lost 6 bases, and 10 bases stayed unmatched. The CDR3 extends over 14 amino acids. Germline lookup yields CDR1 SQVTM and CDR2 ANQGSEA.

There are a few counts of this clonotype. V gene TRBV19 combines with J gene TRBJ2-1, with TRBD1 matching over 9 bases. The V segment lost 6 bases and the J segment 15 bases; nucleotides outside the gene matches: 6. The CDR3 has 11 amino acids. The germline CDR1 and CDR2 sequences are LNHDA and SQIVND (reference sequence). The CDR3 nucleotides read TGTGCCAGTAGCGGACAGGGGACCTGGTTCTTC. It encodes CASSGQGTWFF. The full variable domain, completed using reference TRBV19 and TRBJ2-1, is DGGITQSPKYLFRKEGQNVTLSCEQNLNHDAMYWYRQDPGQGLRLIYYSQIVNDFQKGDIAEGYSVSREKKESFPLTVTSAQKNPTAFYLCASSGQGTWFFGPGTRLTVL.

This rearrangement joins TRBV7-6 to TRBJ2-1, with 7 bases aligning to TRBD1. Losses at the gene ends were 3 bases for V and 8 bases for J; bases not matched to a gene: 4. The CDR3 is 13 residues long. In germline, CDR1 is SGHVS, CDR2 FNYEAQ. CDR3 loop: CASSLTGFDEQFF. The CDR3 region has the DNA TGTGCCAGCAGCTTGACAGGGTTTGATGAGCAGTTCTTC.

This clonotype has just a few counts. The chain joins TRBV5-1 to TRBJ1-1; perhaps TRBD1 as D (6 bases). This CDR3 region has 14 residues. The V gene's germline CDR1 is SGHRS and CDR2 YFSETQ. V lost 1 base to trimming and J lost 8 bases, with 15 bases between them. The CDR3 sequence is CASSLKQGGDEAFF. CDR3 sequence (DNA): TGCGCCAGCAGCTTGAAACAGGGAGGGGACGAAGCTTTCTTT.

This clonotype was seen more than once but under ten times. The chain carries TRBV5-4 and TRBJ2-4, with D perhaps TRBD2 (5 bases). Germline V lookup: CDR1 SGHNT, CDR2 YYREEE (reference sequence). The CDR3 runs to 15 residues. V was cut by 4 bases and J by 0 bases, with 11 bases left in between. CDR3 in DNA: TGTGCCAGCAGCGCGCCGGGGTTAGCCAAAAACATTCAGTACTTC. Translated: CASSAPGLAKNIQYF.

The chain links TRBV7-9 to TRBJ1-2; TRBD1 is a possible D gene (6 bases). The CDR3 contains 14 residues. V was clipped by 2 bases and J by 4 bases, with 11 bases between them. CDR1 and CDR2 from the germline V gene are SEHNR and FQNEAQ (reference sequence). The CDR3 sequence: CASSLRTVTYGYTF. The CDR3 nucleotides are TGTGCCAGCAGCTTAAGGACAGTTACCTATGGCTACACCTTC.

At least ten counts were recorded for this clonotype. J is TRBJ2-2 and V is TRBV12-3 or TRBV12-4; no definite D call. Trimming took off 0 bases at V and 4 bases at J, with 12 bases between the two ends. The CDR3 is 16 residues long. CDR3 region: CASSLAGRAGTGELFF. In DNA form, the CDR3 reads TGTGCCAGCAGTTTAGCGGGAAGGGCTGGCACCGGGGAGCTGTTTTTT.

The chain carries TRBV6-2 or TRBV6-3 and TRBJ1-5; the D gene is possibly TRBD1 (5 bases). Germline V gene data show CDR1 as MNHEY and CDR2 as SVGEGT. Trimming stripped 6 bases from V and 5 bases from J, with 14 bases between. The CDR3 covers 14 residues. The CDR3 loop reads CASSPEEGYQPQHF. DNA of the CDR3: TGTGCCAGCAGCCCCGAGGAGGGGTATCAGCCCCAGCATTTT.